Each of the 17 T cell receptor beta chains below was sequenced from the same sample in a study of T cell responses to AZD1222 COVID-19 vaccine. Clones were read by immunoSEQ multiplex PCR, and TCRdb kept only the in-frame ones, dropping some. The table records tens of thousands of clones, more than 70% of them present only once. The source was peripheral blood, collected on day 0 of AZD1222 vaccination. The receptors derive from an adult in good health.

V is TRBV27 and J is TRBJ2-5, with TRBD2 matching over 10 bases. CDR3 length: 15 amino acids. Germline V gene lookup returns CDR1 MNHEY and CDR2 SMNVEV (reference sequence). Trimming removed 2 bases from V and 7 bases from J; junction bases left unmatched: 7. This CDR3 is CASSLERGGLGTQYF. The CDR3 coding sequence is TGTGCCAGCAGTTTAGAGCGGGGGGGCCTGGGGACCCAGTACTTC.

In this sample, this clone turned up a few times. The chain couples TRBV6-2 or TRBV6-3 to TRBJ2-7; 7 bases align to TRBD1. CDR3 size: 16 residues. Germline loops: CDR1 MNHEY, CDR2 SVGEGT. V dropped 4 bases and J dropped 0; count of bases not matched to a gene: 9. CDR3 DNA sequence: TGTGCCAGCAGTTCCCCCCCGGGACAGTCCTCCTACGAGCAGTACTTC. This gives the protein CASSSPPGQSSYEQYF.

The V and J genes are TRBV18 and TRBJ1-1; tentatively, D is TRBD1 (5 bases). Trimming removed 0 bases at V and 7 bases at J, with 15 bases between. The CDR3 extends over 15 amino acids. Germline CDR1 and CDR2: KGHSH and LQKENI. CDR3 DNA sequence: TGTGCCAGCTCACCACCCGGGGCTGATGGGGGTGAAGCTTTCTTT. Its protein product is CASSPPGADGGEAFF.

The chain employs TRBV5-4 and TRBJ1-1, with D possibly being TRBD1 (5 bases). The CDR3 has 13 amino acids. The germline gives CDR1 SGHNT, CDR2 YYREEE (reference sequence). V was trimmed by 7 bases and J by 5 bases, leaving 15 bases between them. The CDR3 sequence is CASFLNRGTEAFF. CDR3 bases: TGTGCCAGCTTCCTCAATCGGGGGACTGAAGCTTTCTTT.

The sample holds a few counts of this clone. The genes are TRBV15 and TRBJ2-7; no clear D gene. V lost 3 bases and J 4 bases, leaving 10 bases between the germline ends. This CDR3 contains 13 residues. Germline assignment: CDR1 LNHNV and CDR2 YYDKDF (reference sequence). The CDR3 is CATSRPPEYEQYF. The CDR3 DNA follows: TGTGCCACCAGCAGGCCACCGGAGTACGAGCAGTACTTC.

Many counts were recorded for this clone. The chain links TRBV24-1 to TRBJ2-5; possibly TRBD2 for D (7 bases). CDR1 and CDR2 from the germline V gene are KGHDR and SFDVKD. Trimming took 2 bases from V and 5 from J, leaving 17 bases between them. The CDR3 has 16 amino acids. The CDR3, as DNA: TGTGCCACCAGTGATTCATGGGGGGGCCGAGGGGAGACCCAGTACTTC. Translation gives CATSDSWGGRGETQYF.

The gene calls are TRBV7-2 and TRBJ1-2; possible D gene TRBD1, 5 bases. The CDR3 is 18 residues long. Germline V gene lookup returns CDR1 SGHTA and CDR2 FQGNSA. The V end lost 5 bases, the J end lost 4 bases, and 26 bases lay between the germline ends. The CDR3 DNA reads as TGTGCCAGCAGCCCAGGCCCCACCCTCCCGGGGGAGCGCTATGGCTACACCTTC. It translates to CASSPGPTLPGERYGYTF.

The chain employs TRBV11-2 and TRBJ1-1; no reliable D call. Per germline, CDR1 SGHAT and CDR2 FQNNGV. The CDR3 sequence is 12 residues long. Trimming removed 5 bases from V and 5 bases from J, with 9 bases in between. DNA for the CDR3: TGTGCCAGCAGCCCCATGGTAACTGAAGCTTTCTTT. It is translated as CASSPMVTEAFF.

This chain connects TRBV7-6 to TRBJ2-5; 7 bases are shared with TRBD1. The CDR3 covers 19 residues. CDR1 is SGHVS and CDR2 is FNYEAQ in the germline V gene. With 5 bases clipped from V and 1 base from J, the junction kept 19 bases outside the gene matches. This CDR3 reads CASSRTRDSGGGPQETQYF. In nucleotides, the CDR3 is TGTGCCAGCAGCCGCACTCGGGACAGTGGGGGTGGGCCCCAAGAGACCCAGTACTTC.

This rearrangement joins TRBV9 to TRBJ2-6; D ambiguous. Between the trimmed V and J ends, which lost 1 base and 0 bases, there was a span of 5 bases. Germline V gives CDR1 SGDLS, CDR2 YYNGEE. This CDR3 region has 15 residues. The CDR3 nucleotides read TGTGCCAGCAGCGTAAGGAACTCTGGGGCCAACGTCCTGACTTTC. The encoded protein is CASSVRNSGANVLTF. The full variable domain, in which reference TRBV9 and TRBJ2-6 provide the parts outside the CDR3, is DSGVTQTPKHLITATGQRVTLRCSPRSGDLSVYWYQQSLDQGLQFLIQYYNGEERAKGNILERFSAQQFPDLHSELNLSSLELGDSALYFCASSVRNSGANVLTFGAGSRLTVL.

In this sample, this clone turned up a few times. The J gene is TRBJ2-1, the V gene TRBV7-6, with D hard to call. The CDR3 contains 13 residues. Trimming stripped 1 base from V and 6 bases from J, with 7 bases between. Germline CDR1 is SGHVS and CDR2 is FNYEAQ. This chain's CDR3 is CASSLGGGNEQFF. The CDR3 DNA reads TGTGCCAGCAGCTTAGGTGGCGGCAATGAGCAGTTCTTC.

The chain joins TRBV19 to TRBJ2-7, with D maybe TRBD1 (6 bases). The CDR3 runs to 12 residues. Trimming stripped 8 bases from V and 2 bases from J, with 10 bases between. Looked up from germline, CDR1 is LNHDA and CDR2 is SQIVND (reference sequence). In DNA, the CDR3 is TGTGCCAGTGGTGACAGGACCTACGAGCAGTACTTC. This encodes CASGDRTYEQYF.

The V and J genes are TRBV14 and TRBJ2-3; 8 bases match TRBD2. The CDR3 loop spans 15 amino acids. Germline V gene data show CDR1 as SGHDN and CDR2 as FVKESK. Losses at the gene ends were 4 bases for V and 6 bases for J; bases not matched to a gene: 9. CDR3 residues: CASSPIAGTRDTQYF. Here the CDR3 DNA reads TGTGCCAGCAGCCCTATAGCGGGGACACGGGATACGCAGTATTTT.

V is TRBV18 and J is TRBJ2-3; the match to TRBD2 covers 7 bases. Germline V gives CDR1 KGHSH, CDR2 LQKENI. The CDR3 length is 18 residues. After removal of 6 bases from V and 1 base from J, the junction contained 16 bases not matched to a gene. CDR3 sequence (DNA): TGTGCCAGCTCGATAACCGTGGGCGGGAGCGGTGGCACAGATACGCAGTATTTT. It encodes CASSITVGGSGGTDTQYF.

The V gene is TRBV27, the J gene TRBJ2-7; no definite D call. Trimming pared 7 bases from V and 4 bases from J, leaving 8 bases between. CDR1 MNHEY and CDR2 SMNVEV come from the germline V gene (reference sequence). This CDR3 comprises 11 residues. This CDR3 reads CASTNGYEQYF. The CDR3 coding sequence is TGTGCCAGCACCAACGGTTACGAGCAGTACTTC.

This rearrangement joins TRBV5-6 to TRBJ2-3; D perhaps matches TRBD2 (5 bases). The CDR3 extends over 13 amino acids. Trimming pared 10 bases from V and 2 bases from J, leaving 14 bases between. Per the germline V gene, CDR1 is SGHDT and CDR2 is YYEEEE. The CDR3 DNA reads TGTGCCTCCGGGCGGGTCGCCACAGATACGCAGTATTTT. It codes for CASGRVATDTQYF.

This clone was detected a few times. The CDR3 sequence is CSVATGSGGLETQYF. The CDR3 DNA sequence: TGCAGCGTGGCGACAGGGTCTGGGGGGTTGGAGACCCAGTACTTC. The genes are TRBV29-1 and TRBJ2-5; tentative D call: TRBD1 (7 bases). Per germline, CDR1 SQVTM and CDR2 ANQGSEA. V lost 6 bases and J 5 bases, leaving 22 bases between the germline ends. This CDR3 has 15 amino acids.